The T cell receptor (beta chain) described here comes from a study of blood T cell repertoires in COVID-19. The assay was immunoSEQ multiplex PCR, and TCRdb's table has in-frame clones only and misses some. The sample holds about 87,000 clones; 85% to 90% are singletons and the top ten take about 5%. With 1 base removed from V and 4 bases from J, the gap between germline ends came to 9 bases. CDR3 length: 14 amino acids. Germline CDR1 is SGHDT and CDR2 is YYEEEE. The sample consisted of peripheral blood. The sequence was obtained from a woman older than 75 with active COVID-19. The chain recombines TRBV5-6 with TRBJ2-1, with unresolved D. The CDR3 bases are TGTGCCAGCAGCTTGCCAGTAACATACAATGAGCAGTTCTTC. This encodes CASSLPVTYNEQFF.